The entry below gives a single T cell receptor beta chain sequence along with its context. This clonotype was found a few times. The target of this receptor is not known. Per-base quality was not reported, and no clone a single base away is much larger than it. These data belong to a study of identical twins (dated by TCRdb to about 2016). Concerning the study at large: To test whether fetal clonotypes persist, the study used deep sequencing on TCR alpha and beta repertoires from monozygotic twins, unrelated adults of various ages, and cord blood. Replicate twin experiments were performed at different times using different library preparation protocols to rule out contamination.

Every donor was a healthy Caucasian. Library preparation used 5' RACE. Sequencer: Illumina HiSeq 2000. Template switching introduced a universal primer binding site; the final cDNA contained a unique molecular identifier, enabling accurate counting of TCR cDNA molecules. First-strand cDNA for TCR alpha and beta chains was synthesized from specific primers in the conserved constant-segment region. Each cDNA library was double barcoded, with a SMART-Mk sample barcode plus Illumina barcodes, to control for contamination. Two successive PCR steps introduced TruSeq adapter sequences along with Illumina sample barcodes. The Illumina HiSeq platform was used with custom primers to sequence TCR alpha and beta cDNA libraries. In the authors' own workflow: Raw reads were processed with MiGEC to extract unique molecular identifiers, and MiXCR was used to determine CDR3 positions. For each individual, recombination models were inferred using an EM algorithm with the repgenHMM and IGoR tools. Shared clonotype analysis was performed with the tcR package in R, normalizing sharing by the product of cloneset sizes. To study raw recombination free of thymic and clonal selection effects, out-of-frame nonproductive sequences were analyzed. Using fastp at Q25 and MiXCR, TCRdb reprocessed the public reads and kept productive beta chains. Identical CDR3 protein sequences are pooled into one entry, listed with their most common genes and DNA. The V and J calls were determined by TCRdb, not by the authors. A total of 1.5 million to 2 million distinct CDR3 sequences appear in this sample, roughly 35% of them only once. Approximately 0.25% of the sample comes from the top ten.

For CDR1 and CDR2, the germline V gene (reference sequence) lists MNHEY and SMNVEV. Measured from the cysteine to the phenylalanine, the CDR3 is 15 residues long. Only the CDR3 portion is preserved as DNA: 45 bases, with reading frame beginning at the first base. Trimming at the junction amounts to 5 bases on V and 7 bases on J, and the germline ends lie 18 bases apart. On the study overall, not on this receptor specifically: Fewer insertions were carried by abundant cord blood beta clonotypes, a similar but weaker trend appeared in young adult naive repertoires, and no such trend appeared in memory repertoires. In beta out-of-frame sequences, excess twin sharing was weaker, because having fewer shared sequences lowered the signal-to-noise ratio. Out-of-frame TCR alpha sequences shared between twins showed an excess of low generation-probability sequences compared with coincidental sharing between unrelated individuals. In monozygotic twins, out-of-frame TCR alpha sharing was systematically underestimated by recombination models, although the models agreed with sharing between unrelated individuals. Because the same donors could not be followed over many years, conclusions were based on cross-sectional statistical analysis. Invariant T cells such as MAIT and iNKT could partly confound zero-insertion analyses, although diverse VJ usage argued against such confounding for most clonotypes.

The source of this sequence is a newborn girl in good health. This chain joins TRBV27 to TRBJ2-1; perhaps TRBD2 is the D gene, with 5 bases matching. Material for sequencing was cord blood. The DNA sequence follows: TGTGCCAGCAGTCCAACTAGTGGGAATTGGAATGAGCAGTTCTTC. It translates as CASSPTSGNWNEQFF.